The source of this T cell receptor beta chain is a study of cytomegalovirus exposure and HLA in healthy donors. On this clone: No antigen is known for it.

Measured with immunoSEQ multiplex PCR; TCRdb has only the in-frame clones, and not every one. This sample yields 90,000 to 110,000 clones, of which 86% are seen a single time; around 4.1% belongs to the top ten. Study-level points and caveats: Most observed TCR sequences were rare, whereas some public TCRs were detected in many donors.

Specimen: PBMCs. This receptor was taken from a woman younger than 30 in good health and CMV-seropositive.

CDR3 DNA: TGTGCCAGCAGCCTCCGGACAGGGGGCGGCCTCAACTATGGCTACACCTTC. Translation gives CASSLRTGGGLNYGYTF. V gene TRBV11-3 combines with J gene TRBJ1-2, with TRBD1 identical over 11 bases. Trimming cost V 5 bases and J 2 bases; bases outside gene matches: 10. CDR3 length equals 17 residues. Germline V gene data show CDR1 as SGHNT and CDR2 as YENEEA.